This T cell receptor beta chain was captured in a study of monozygotic twins with inflammatory bowel disease. This CDR3 has 14 amino acids. Unsorted whole blood yielded the total RNA, with T cells left unselected. The template-switching step introduced UMIs that carried a 6-nucleotide sample barcode. PCR of TCRalpha and TCRbeta cDNA was nested, with two rounds of around 16 and 10 cycles. TCRdb reprocessed the 5' RACE reads and keeps a single row for each CDR3 protein, giving no DNA. The sample yields about 150,000 distinct CDR3 sequences, of which the top ten take up roughly 1.2%. The chain uses TRBV12-3 or TRBV12-4 and TRBJ2-5; TCRdb picks TRBD1, but there is no DNA to check that call. Material for sequencing was blood. The TCR originated in a human donor with ulcerative colitis or Crohn's disease, or a healthy co-twin of an affected twin (not recorded which). CDR3 protein: CASSPGHTQETQYF.